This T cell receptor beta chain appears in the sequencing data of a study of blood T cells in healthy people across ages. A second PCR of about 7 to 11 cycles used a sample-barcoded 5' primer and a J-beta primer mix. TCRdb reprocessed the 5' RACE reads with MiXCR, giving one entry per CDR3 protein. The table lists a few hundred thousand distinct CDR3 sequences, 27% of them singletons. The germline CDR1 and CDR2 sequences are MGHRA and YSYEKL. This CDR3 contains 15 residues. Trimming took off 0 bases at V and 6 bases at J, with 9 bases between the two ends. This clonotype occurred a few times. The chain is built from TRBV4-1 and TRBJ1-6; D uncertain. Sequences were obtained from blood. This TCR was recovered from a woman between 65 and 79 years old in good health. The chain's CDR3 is CASSQENTLNSPLHF. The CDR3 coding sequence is TGCGCCAGCAGCCAAGAGAATACCCTTAATTCACCCCTCCACTTT.